This TCR beta chain stems from a study of T cell changes during pregnancy in multiple sclerosis. Sequenced by immunoSEQ multiplex PCR; TCRdb stores in-frame clones only, minus some. The sample has approximately 51,000 clones, approximately 94% seen once. Trimming removed 2 bases from V and 4 bases from J; junction bases left unmatched: 6. CDR1 is MNHNS, CDR2 SASEGT, per germline. The CDR3 is made up of 16 amino acids. The sequence came from a female donor with multiple sclerosis, enrolled in a pregnancy study. This material consisted of CD4+ T cells from peripheral blood mononuclear cells, taken in the second trimester of pregnancy. This rearrangement joins TRBV6-1 to TRBJ1-3, with 9 bases identical to TRBD1. CDR3 loop: CASSERTGDSGNTIYF. The CDR3 region has the DNA TGTGCCAGCAGTGAAAGGACAGGGGATTCCGGAAACACCATATATTTT.